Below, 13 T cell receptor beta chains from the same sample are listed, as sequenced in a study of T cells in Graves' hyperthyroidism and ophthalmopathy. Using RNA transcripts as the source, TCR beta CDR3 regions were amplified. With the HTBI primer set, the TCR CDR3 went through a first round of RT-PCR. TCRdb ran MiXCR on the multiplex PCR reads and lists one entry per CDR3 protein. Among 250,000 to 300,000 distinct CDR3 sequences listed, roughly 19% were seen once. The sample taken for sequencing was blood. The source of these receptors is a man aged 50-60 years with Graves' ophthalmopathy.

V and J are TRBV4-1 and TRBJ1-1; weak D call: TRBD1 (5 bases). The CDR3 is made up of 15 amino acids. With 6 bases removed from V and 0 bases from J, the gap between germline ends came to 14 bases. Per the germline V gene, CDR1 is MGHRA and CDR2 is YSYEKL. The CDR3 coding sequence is TGCGCCAGCAGACGGGGACTGGCTTTGAACACTGAAGCTTTCTTT. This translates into CASRRGLALNTEAFF.

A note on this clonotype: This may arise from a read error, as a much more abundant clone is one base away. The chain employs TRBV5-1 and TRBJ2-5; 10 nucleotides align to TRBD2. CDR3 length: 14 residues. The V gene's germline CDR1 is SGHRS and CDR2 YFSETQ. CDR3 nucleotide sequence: TGCGCCAGCACCTTGGAACTAGCGGGGAGAGGCCTGTACTTC. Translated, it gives CASTLELAGRGLYF.

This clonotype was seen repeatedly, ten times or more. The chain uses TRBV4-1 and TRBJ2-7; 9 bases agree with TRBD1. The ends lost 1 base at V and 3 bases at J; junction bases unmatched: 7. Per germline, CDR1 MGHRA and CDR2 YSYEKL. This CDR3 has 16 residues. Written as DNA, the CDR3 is TGCGCCAGCAGCCAAGGGACAGGGGACCAATACTACGAGCAGTACTTC. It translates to CASSQGTGDQYYEQYF.

The CDR3 spells CSARESPAYADTQYF. The CDR3 DNA follows: TGCAGTGCTAGAGAAAGCCCGGCGTATGCAGATACGCAGTATTTT. The V call is TRBV20-1, the J call TRBJ2-3; D is undetermined. The V and J ends lost 0 bases and 4 bases respectively, with 14 bases between them. The CDR3 covers 15 residues. The V gene's germline CDR1 is DFQATT and CDR2 SNEGSKA (reference sequence).

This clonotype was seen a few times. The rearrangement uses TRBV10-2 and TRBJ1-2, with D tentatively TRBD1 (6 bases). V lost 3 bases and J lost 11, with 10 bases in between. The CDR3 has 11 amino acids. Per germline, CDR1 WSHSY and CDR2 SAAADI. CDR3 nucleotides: TGCGCCAGCAGTGACCGAACAGGGTACACCTTC. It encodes CASSDRTGYTF.

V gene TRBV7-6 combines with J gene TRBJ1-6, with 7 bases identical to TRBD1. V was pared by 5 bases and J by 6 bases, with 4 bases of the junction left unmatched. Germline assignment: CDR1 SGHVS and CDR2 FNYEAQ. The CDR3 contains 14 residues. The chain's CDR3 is CASSRGQVNSPLHF. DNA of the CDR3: TGTGCCAGCAGCCGCGGACAGGTTAATTCACCCCTCCACTTT.

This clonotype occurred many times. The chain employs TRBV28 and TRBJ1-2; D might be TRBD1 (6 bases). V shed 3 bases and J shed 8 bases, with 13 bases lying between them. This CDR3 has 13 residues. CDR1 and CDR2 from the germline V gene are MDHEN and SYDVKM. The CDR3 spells CASSLDGGQGYTF. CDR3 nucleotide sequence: TGTGCCAGCAGTTTGGATGGGGGCCAGGGCTACACCTTC.

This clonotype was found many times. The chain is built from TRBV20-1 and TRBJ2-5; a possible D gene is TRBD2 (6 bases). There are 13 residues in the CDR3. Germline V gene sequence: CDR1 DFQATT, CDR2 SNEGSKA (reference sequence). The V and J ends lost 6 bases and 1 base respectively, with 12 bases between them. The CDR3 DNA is TGCAGTGCCCGTAAGCGGGCCCAAGAGACCCAGTACTTC. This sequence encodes CSARKRAQETQYF.

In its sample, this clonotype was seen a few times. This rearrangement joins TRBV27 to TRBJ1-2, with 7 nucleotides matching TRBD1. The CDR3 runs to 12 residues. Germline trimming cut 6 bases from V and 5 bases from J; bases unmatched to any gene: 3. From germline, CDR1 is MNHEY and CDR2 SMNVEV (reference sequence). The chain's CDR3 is CASSQQGYGYTF. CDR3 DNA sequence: TGTGCCAGCAGCCAACAGGGGTATGGCTACACCTTC.

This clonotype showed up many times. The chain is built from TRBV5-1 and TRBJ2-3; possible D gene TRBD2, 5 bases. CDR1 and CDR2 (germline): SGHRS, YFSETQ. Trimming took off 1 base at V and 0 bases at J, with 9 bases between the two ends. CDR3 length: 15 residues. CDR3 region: CASSLSADSTDTQYF. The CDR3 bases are TGCGCCAGCAGCTTGTCAGCGGATAGCACAGATACGCAGTATTTT.

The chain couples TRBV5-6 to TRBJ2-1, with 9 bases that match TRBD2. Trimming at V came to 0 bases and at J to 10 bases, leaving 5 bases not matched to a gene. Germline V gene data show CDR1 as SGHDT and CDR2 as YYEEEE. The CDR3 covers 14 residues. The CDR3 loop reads CASSLGLAEVEQFF. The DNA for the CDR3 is TGTGCCAGCAGCTTGGGACTAGCGGAAGTGGAGCAGTTCTTC. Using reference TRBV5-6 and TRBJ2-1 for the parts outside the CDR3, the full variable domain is DAGVTQSPTHLIKTRGQQVTLRCSPKSGHDTVSWYQQALGQGPQFIFQYYEEEERQRGNFPDRFSGHQFPNYSSELNVNALLLGDSALYLCASSLGLAEVEQFFGPGTRLTVL.

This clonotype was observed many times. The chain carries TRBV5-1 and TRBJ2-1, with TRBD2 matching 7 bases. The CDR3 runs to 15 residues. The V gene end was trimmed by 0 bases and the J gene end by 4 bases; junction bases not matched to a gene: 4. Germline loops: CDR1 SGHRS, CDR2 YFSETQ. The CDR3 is CASSLGGSPYNEQFF. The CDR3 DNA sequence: TGCGCCAGCAGCTTGGGCGGGAGCCCATACAATGAGCAGTTCTTC.

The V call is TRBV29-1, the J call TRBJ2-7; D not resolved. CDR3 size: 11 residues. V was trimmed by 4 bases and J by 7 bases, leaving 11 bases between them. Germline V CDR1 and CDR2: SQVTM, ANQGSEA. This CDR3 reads CSVGAGREQYF. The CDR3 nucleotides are TGCAGCGTTGGGGCAGGCCGGGAGCAGTACTTC.